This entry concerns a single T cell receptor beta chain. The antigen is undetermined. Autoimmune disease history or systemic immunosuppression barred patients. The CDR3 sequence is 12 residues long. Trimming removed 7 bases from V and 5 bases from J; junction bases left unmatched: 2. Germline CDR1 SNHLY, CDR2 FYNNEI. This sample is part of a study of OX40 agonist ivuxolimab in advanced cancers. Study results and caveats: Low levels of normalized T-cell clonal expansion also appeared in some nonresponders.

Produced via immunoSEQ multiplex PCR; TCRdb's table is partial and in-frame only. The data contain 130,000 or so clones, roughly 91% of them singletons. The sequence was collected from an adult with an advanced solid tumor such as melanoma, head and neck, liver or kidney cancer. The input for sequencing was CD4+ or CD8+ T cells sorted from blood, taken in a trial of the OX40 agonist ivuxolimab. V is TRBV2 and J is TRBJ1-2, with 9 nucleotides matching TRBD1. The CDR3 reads CASTGTGYGYTF. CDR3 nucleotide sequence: TGTGCCAGCACCGGGACAGGGTATGGCTACACCTTC.